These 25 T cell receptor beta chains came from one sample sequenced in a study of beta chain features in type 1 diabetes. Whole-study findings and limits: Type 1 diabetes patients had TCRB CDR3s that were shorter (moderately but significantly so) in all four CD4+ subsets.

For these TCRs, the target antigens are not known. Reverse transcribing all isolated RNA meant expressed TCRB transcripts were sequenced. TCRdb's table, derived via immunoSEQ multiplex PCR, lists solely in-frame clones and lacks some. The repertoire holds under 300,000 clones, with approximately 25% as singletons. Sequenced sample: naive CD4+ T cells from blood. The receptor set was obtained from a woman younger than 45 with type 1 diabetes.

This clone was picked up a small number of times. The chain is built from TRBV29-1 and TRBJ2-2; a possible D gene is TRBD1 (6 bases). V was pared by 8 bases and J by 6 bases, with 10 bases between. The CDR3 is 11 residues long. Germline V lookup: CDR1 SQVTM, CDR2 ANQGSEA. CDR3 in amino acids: CSIYRAGELFF. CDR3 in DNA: TGCAGCATATACAGGGCCGGGGAGCTGTTTTTT.

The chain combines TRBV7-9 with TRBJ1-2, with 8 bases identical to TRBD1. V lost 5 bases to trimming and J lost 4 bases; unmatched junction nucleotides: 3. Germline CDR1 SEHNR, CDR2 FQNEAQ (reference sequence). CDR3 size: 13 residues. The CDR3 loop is CASSRGQGYGYTF. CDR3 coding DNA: TGTGCCAGCAGCAGAGGACAGGGCTATGGCTACACCTTC.

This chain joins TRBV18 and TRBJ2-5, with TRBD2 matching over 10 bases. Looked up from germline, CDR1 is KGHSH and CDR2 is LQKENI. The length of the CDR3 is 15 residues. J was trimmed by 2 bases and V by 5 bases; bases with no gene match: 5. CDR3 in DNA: TGTGCCAGCTCAACCACTAGCGGGATGCAAGAGACCCAGTACTTC. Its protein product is CASSTTSGMQETQYF.

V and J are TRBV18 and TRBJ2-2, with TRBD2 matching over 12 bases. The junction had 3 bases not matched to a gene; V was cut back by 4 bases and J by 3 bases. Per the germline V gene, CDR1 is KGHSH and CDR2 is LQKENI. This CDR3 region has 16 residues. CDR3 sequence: CASSRRTSGDTGELFF. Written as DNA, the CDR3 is TGTGCCAGCTCACGGCGGACTAGCGGGGACACCGGGGAGCTGTTTTTT.

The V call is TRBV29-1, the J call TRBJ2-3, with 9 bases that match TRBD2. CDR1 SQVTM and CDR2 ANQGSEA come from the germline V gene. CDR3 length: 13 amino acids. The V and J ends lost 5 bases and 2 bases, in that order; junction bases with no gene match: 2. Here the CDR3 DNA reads TGCAGCGTTAGCGGGAGGCACACAGATACGCAGTATTTT. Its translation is CSVSGRHTDTQYF.

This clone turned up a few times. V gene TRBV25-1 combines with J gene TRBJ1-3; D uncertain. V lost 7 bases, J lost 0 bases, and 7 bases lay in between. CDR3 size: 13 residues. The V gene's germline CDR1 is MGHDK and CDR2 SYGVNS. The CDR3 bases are TGTGCCAGCAAATTGAGCTCTGGAAACACCATATATTTT. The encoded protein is CASKLSSGNTIYF.

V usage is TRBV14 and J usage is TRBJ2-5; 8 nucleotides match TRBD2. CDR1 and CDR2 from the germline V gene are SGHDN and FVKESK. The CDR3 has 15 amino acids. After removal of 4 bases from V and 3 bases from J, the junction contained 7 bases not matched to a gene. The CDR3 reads CASSPTTSAKETQYF. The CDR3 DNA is TGTGCCAGCAGCCCTACGACTAGCGCAAAAGAGACCCAGTACTTC.

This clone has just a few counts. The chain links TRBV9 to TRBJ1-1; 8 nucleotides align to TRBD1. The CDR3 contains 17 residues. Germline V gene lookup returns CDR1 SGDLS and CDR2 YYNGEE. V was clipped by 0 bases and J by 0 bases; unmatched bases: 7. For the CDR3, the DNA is TGTGCCAGCAGCGTAGCTGCAGGGGGCCCGTTGAACACTGAAGCTTTCTTT. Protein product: CASSVAAGGPLNTEAFF.

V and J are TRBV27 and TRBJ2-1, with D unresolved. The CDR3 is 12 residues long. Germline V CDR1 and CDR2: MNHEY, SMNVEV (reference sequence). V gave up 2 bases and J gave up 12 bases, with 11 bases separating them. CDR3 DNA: TGTGCCAGCAGTTTACGTGGCGAGCGGCAGTTCTTC. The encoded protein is CASSLRGERQFF.

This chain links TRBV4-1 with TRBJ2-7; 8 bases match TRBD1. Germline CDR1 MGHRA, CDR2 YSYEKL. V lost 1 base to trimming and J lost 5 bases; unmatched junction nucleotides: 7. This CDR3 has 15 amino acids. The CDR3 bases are TGCGCCAGCAGCCAAGGGCGGACAGGGTCCCACGAGCAGTACTTC. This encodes CASSQGRTGSHEQYF.

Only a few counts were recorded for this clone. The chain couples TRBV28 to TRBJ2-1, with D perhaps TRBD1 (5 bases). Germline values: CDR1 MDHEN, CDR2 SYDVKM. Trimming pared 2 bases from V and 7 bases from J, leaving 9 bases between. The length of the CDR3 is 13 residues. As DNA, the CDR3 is TGTGCCAGCAGTTTAGACAGCCTGAATGAGCAGTTCTTC. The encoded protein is CASSLDSLNEQFF.

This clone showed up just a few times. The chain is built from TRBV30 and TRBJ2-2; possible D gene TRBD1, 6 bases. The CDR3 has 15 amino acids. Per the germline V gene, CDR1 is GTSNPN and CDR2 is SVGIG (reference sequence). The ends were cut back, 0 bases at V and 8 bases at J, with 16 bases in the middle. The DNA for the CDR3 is TGTGCCTGGAGTGTACAGGGTCCGAAGGATGGGGAGCTGTTTTTT. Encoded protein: CAWSVQGPKDGELFF.

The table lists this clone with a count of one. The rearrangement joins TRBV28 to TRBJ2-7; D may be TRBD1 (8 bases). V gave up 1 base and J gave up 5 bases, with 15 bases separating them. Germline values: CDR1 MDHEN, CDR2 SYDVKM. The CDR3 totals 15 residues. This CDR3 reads CASSLFQGAGDEQYF. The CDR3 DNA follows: TGTGCCAGCAGTTTATTTCAGGGGGCGGGGGACGAGCAGTACTTC.

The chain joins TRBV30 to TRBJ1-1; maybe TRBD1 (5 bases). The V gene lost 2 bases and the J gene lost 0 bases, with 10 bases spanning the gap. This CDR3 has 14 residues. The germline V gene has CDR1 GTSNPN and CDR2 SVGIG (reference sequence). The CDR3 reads CAWSTYRLNTEAFF. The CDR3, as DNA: TGTGCCTGGAGTACTTACAGGTTGAACACTGAAGCTTTCTTT. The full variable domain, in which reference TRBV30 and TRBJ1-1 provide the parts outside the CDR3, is SQTIHQWPATLVQPVGSPLSLECTVEGTSNPNLYWYRQAAGRGLQLLFYSVGIGQISSEVPQNLSASRPQDRQFILSSKKLLLSDSGFYLCAWSTYRLNTEAFFGQGTRLTVV.

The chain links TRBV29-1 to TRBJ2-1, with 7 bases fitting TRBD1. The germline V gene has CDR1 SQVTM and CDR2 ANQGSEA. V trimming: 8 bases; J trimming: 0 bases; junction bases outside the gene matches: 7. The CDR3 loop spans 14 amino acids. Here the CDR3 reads CSTRQGNSYNEQFF. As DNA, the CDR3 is TGCAGCACTCGACAGGGAAACTCCTACAATGAGCAGTTCTTC.

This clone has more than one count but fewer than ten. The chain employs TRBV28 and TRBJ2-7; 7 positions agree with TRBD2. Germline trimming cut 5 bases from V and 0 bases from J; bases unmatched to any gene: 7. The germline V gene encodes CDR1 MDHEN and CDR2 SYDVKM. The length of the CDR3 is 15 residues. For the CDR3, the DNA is TGTGCCAGCAGTCCGCCGGGCGGGGGCTCCTACGAGCAGTACTTC. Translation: CASSPPGGGSYEQYF.

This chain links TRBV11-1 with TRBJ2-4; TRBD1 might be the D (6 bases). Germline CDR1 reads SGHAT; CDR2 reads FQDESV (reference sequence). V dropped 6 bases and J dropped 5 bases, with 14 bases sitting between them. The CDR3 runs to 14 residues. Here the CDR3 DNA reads TGTGCCAGCAGGGAAAGGGGGAAGGAAAACATTCAGTACTTC. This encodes CASRERGKENIQYF. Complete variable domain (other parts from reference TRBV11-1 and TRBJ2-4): EAEVAQSPRYKITEKSQAVAFWCDPISGHATLYWYRQILGQGPELLVQFQDESVVDDSQLPKDRFSAERLKGVDSTLKIQPAELGDSAMYLCASRERGKENIQYFGAGTRLSVL.

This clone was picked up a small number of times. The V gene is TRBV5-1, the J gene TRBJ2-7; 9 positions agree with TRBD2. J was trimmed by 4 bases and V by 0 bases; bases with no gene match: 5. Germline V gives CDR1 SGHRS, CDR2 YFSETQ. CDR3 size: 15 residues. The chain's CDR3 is CASSLGWTSVYEQYF. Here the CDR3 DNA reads TGCGCCAGCAGCTTGGGATGGACTAGCGTTTACGAGCAGTACTTC.

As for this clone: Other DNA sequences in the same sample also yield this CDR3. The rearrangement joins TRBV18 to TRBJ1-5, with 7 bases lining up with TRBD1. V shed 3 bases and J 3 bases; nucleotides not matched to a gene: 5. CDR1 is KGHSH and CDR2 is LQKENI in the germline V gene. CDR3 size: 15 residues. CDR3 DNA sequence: TGTGCCAGCTCACCTGGGGGACAGAACAATCAGCCCCAGCATTTT. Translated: CASSPGGQNNQPQHF.

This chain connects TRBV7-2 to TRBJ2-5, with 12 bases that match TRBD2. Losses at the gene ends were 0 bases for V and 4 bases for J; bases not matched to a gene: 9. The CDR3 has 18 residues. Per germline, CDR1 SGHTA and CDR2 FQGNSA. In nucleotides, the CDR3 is TGTGCCAGCAGCTTAGCTGACCCTAGCGGGAGGGCCACAGAGACCCAGTACTTC. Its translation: CASSLADPSGRATETQYF.

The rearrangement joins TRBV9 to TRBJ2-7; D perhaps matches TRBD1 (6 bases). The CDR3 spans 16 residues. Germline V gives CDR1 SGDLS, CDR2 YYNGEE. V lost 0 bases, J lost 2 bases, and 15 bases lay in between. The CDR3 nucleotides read TGTGCCAGCAGCGTAGGAACTCAGGGGTCGGCCTACGAGCAGTACTTC. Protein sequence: CASSVGTQGSAYEQYF.

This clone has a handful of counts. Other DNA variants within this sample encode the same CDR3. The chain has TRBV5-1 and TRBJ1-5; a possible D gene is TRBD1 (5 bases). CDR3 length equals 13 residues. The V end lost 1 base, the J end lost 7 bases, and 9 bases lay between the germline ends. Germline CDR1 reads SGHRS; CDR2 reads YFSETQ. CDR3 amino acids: CASSLSGEQPQHF. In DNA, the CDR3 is TGCGCCAGCAGCTTGTCGGGGGAACAGCCCCAGCATTTT.

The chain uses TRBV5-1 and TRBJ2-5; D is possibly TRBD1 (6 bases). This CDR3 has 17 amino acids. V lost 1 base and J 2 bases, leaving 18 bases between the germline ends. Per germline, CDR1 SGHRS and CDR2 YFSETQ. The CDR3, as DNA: TGCGCCAGCAGCTTGACTCCTAACCTACAGGGTCAAGAGACCCAGTACTTC. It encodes CASSLTPNLQGQETQYF.

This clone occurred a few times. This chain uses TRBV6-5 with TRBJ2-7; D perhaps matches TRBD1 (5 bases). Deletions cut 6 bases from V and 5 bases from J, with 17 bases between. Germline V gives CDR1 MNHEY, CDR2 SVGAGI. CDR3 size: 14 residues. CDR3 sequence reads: CASRSSAGINEQYF. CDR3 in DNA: TGTGCCAGCAGGTCCTCCGCAGGGATCAACGAGCAGTACTTC.

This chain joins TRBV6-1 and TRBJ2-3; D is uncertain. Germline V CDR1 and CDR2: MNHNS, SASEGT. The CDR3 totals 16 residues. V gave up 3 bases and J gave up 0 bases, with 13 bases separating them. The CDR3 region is CASSEVGPFSTDTQYF. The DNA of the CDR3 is TGTGCCAGCAGTGAGGTGGGCCCGTTTAGCACAGATACGCAGTATTTT.